One sample yielded the 2 T cell receptor beta chains listed below, sequenced in a study of blood T cell repertoires in COVID-19 (dated by TCRdb to the early 2020s). The method behind the library was the immunoSEQ multiplex PCR assay. TCRdb holds this immuneACCESS table with in-frame rearrangements only. Some clones are missing; in checked studies, unresolved V genes explain under half, and the rest has no known cause. This sample comprises roughly 200,000 clones, around four fifths of them detected only once. Roughly 8.6% of the sample is in the top ten clones. Sequencing used peripheral blood. The receptors stem from a man in his forties with active or convalescent COVID-19.

This chain joins TRBV5-1 and TRBJ1-2; possibly TRBD1 for D (5 bases). Germline V gene sequence: CDR1 SGHRS, CDR2 YFSETQ. V gave up 4 bases and J gave up 7 bases, with 26 bases separating them. The CDR3 is 17 amino acids. As DNA, the CDR3 is TGCGCCAGCAGCGGCGGGACGTCCGGAAGCACCCTGAGTGGCTACACCTTC. This sequence encodes CASSGGTSGSTLSGYTF.

In this sample, this clone turned up a few times. The chain is built from TRBV28 and TRBJ1-1; TRBD1 aligns across 10 bases. Germline CDR1 and CDR2: MDHEN and SYDVKM. V gave up 7 bases and J gave up 5 bases; unmatched junction bases: 7. The CDR3 sequence is 14 residues long. DNA of the CDR3: TGTGCCAGCACCTTAGACAGGGGGCGGACTGAAGCTTTCTTT. Translated, it gives CASTLDRGRTEAFF.